Sequencing of this T cell receptor (beta chain) was carried out in a study of T cells after posttransplantation cyclophosphamide. Study-wide points: Tissue-infiltrating T cells from skin or gut overlapped little with blood T cells.

The CDR3 runs 14 residues. V was pared by 7 bases and J by 5 bases, with 21 bases between. Germline CDR1 reads SQVTM; CDR2 reads ANQGSEA. Generated by immunoSEQ multiplex PCR, the TCRdb table keeps only in-frame clones and is missing some. Among more than 20,000 clones, around 90% were seen once, and the ten largest hold under 9.5%. Concerning this clone itself: As yet, its antigen is unknown.

Methotrexate plus calcineurin inhibitor accompanied controls' myeloablative marrow transplants; sampling was 1 year later. The TCR originated in a female patient between 50 and 60 years old who received an allogeneic stem cell transplant from an unrelated donor, was CMV-positive, and had chronic GVHD only. The T cells may partly be graft donor cells. The rearrangement uses TRBV29-1 and TRBJ2-7, with D possibly being TRBD1 (5 bases). The source was PBMCs, collected after an allogeneic stem cell transplant with a calcineurin inhibitor and methotrexate. CDR3 nucleotides: TGCAGCGCCGCTGGGGCAGCCTACCGAAACGAGCAGTACTTC. Its translation is CSAAGAAYRNEQYF.